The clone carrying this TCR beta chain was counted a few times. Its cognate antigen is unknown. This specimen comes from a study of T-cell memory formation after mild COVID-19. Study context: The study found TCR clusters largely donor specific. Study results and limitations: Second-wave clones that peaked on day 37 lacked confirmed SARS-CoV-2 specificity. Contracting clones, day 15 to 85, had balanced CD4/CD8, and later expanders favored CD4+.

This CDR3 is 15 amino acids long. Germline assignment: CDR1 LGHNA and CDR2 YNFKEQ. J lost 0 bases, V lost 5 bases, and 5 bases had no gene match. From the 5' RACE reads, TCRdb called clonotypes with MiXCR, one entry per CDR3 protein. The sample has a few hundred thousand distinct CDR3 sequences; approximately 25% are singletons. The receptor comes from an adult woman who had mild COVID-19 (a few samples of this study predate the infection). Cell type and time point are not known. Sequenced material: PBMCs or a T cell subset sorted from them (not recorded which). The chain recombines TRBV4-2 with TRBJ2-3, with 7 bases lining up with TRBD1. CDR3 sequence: CASSERDRSTDTQYF. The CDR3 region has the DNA TGTGCCAGCAGCGAACGGGACAGAAGCACAGATACGCAGTATTTT.